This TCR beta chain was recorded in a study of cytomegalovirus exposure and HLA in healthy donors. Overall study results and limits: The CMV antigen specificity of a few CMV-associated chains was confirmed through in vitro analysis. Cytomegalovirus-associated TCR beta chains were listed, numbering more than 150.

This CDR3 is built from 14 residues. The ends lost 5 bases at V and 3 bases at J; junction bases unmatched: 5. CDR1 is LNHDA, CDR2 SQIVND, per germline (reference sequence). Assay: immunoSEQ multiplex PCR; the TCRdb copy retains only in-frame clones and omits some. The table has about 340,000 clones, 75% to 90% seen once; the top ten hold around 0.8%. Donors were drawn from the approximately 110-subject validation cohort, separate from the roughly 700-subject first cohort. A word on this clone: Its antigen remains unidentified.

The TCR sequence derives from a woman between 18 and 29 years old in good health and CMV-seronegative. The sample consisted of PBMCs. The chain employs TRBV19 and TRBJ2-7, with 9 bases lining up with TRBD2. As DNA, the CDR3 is TGTGCCAGTAGTTACCTAGCGGGGAGCTACGAGCAGTACTTC. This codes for CASSYLAGSYEQYF.